This record concerns one T cell receptor (beta chain) sequence. Its antigen is as yet unknown. These data belong to a study of T-cell reconstitution after alpha-beta-depleted transplantation in children. General study findings and limits: At the one-year point after transplant, T-cell counts and TCRbeta diversity were found to come mostly from T cells that had been newly produced. About two months after transplant, alpha-beta T cells reportedly came from several hundred expanded graft clones. From surviving recipient T cells and thymic progenitors came the high day-60 TCRbeta diversity observed in some patients.

Unique molecular identifiers featured in how the TCRbeta library was prepared. Using its own MiXCR run on the PCR reads, TCRdb lists one record per CDR3 protein. The sample holds 600,000 to 800,000 distinct CDR3 sequences, around 13% seen once. The sequencing here drew on PBMCs, taken before TCRalphabeta/CD19-depleted stem cell transplant. This TCR came from a girl aged 2 to 10 with congenital amegakaryocytic thrombocytopenia, due to receive a stem cell transplant.

CDR3 in amino acids: CASSFRAKTSSKTQYF. The CDR3 DNA reads TGTGCCAGCAGTTTTCGGGCGAAGACTAGCTCGAAGACCCAGTACTTC. The J gene is TRBJ2-5, the V gene TRBV28; 7 bases agree with TRBD2. Germline V gene lookup returns CDR1 MDHEN and CDR2 SYDVKM. CDR3 length: 16 amino acids. Losses at the gene ends were 3 bases for V and 6 bases for J; bases not matched to a gene: 13.